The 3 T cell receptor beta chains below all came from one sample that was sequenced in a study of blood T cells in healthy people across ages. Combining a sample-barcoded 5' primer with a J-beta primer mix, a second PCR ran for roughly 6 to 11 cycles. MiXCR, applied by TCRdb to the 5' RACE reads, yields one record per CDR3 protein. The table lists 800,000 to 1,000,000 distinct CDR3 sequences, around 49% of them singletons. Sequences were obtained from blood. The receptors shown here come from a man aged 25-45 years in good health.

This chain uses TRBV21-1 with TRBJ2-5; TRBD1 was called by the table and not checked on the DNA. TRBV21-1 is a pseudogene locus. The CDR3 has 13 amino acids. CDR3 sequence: CASPRGQSETQYF. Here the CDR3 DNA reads TGTGCCAGCCCGAGGGGACAGTCGGAGACCCAGTACTTC.

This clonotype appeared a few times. The CDR3 sequence: CASSQEESGLAGGTQYF. The CDR3 coding sequence is TGTGCCAGCAGCCAAGAGGAATCGGGACTAGCTGGAGGCACGCAGTATTTT. The V and J genes are TRBV4-2 and TRBJ2-3, with TRBD2 matching over 9 bases. The CDR3 runs 17 residues. Germline V gives CDR1 LGHNA, CDR2 YNFKEQ. Losses at the gene ends were 0 bases for V and 9 bases for J; bases not matched to a gene: 13.

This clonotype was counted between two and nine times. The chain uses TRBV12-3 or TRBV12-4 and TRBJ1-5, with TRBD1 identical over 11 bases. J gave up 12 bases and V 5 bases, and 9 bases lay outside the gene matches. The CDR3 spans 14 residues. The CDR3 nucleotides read TGTGCCAGCAGTCCATCCGGGACAGGGGGGCTCCAGCATTTT. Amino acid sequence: CASSPSGTGGLQHF.